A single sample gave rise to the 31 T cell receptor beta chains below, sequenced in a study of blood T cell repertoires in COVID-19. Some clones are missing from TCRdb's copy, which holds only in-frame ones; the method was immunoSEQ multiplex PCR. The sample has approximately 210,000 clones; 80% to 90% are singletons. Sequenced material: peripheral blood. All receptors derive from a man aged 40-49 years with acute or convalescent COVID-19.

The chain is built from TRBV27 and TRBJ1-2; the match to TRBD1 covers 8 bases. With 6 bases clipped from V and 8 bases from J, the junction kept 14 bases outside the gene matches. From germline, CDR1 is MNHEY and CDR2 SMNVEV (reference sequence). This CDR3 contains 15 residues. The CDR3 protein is CASSQTTGASWGYTF. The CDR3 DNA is TGTGCCAGCAGCCAAACGACAGGGGCCTCCTGGGGCTACACCTTC.

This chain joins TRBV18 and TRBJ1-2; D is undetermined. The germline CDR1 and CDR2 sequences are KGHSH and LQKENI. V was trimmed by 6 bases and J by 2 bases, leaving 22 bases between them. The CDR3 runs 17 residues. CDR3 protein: CASSLSGSITLNYGYTF. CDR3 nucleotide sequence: TGTGCCAGCTCCCTGTCGGGGAGCATTACGCTCAACTATGGCTACACCTTC.

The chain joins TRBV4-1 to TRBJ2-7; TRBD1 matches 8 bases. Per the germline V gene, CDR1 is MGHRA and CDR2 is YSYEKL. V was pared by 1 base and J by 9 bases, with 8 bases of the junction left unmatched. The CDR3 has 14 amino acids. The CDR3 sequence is CASSQGQGAVLQYF. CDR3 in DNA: TGCGCCAGCAGCCAAGGGCAGGGGGCTGTCCTGCAGTACTTC.

The CDR3 DNA is TGTGCCAGCAGCCCCCCGACAGGGATGGAGACCCAGTACTTC. Protein sequence: CASSPPTGMETQYF. V and J are TRBV11-1 and TRBJ2-5; 7 bases align to TRBD1. CDR3 size: 14 residues. CDR1 is SGHAT and CDR2 is FQDESV in the germline V gene (reference sequence). V was clipped by 5 bases and J by 5 bases; unmatched bases: 8.

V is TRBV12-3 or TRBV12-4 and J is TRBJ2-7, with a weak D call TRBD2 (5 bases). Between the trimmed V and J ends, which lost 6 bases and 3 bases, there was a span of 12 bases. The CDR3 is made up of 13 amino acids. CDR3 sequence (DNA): TGTGCCAGCAGCCCCCCCGGGGTCTACGAGCAGTACTTC. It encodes CASSPPGVYEQYF.

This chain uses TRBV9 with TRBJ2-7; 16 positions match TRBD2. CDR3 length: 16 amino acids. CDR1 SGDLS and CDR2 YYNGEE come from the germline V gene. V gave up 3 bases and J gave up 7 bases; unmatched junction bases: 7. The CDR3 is CASSGGTSGGAREQYF. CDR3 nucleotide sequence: TGTGCCAGCAGCGGAGGGACTAGCGGGGGGGCAAGGGAGCAGTACTTC.

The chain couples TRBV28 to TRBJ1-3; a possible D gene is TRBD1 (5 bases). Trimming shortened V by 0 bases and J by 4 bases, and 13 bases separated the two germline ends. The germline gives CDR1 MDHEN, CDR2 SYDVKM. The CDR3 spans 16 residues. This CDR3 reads CASSLWAGSKGNTIYF. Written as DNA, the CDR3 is TGTGCCAGCAGTTTATGGGCAGGGTCTAAAGGAAACACCATATATTTT.

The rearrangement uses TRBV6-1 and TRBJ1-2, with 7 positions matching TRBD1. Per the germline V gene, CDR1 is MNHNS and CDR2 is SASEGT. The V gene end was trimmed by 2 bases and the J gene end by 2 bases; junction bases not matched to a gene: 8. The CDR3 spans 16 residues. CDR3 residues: CASSEHRGTFNYGYTF. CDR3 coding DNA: TGTGCCAGCAGTGAACACAGGGGCACCTTCAACTATGGCTACACCTTC.

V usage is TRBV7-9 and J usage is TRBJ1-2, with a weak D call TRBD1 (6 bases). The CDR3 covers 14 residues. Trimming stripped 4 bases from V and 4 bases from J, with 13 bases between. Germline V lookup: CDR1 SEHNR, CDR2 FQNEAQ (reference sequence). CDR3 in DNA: TGTGCCAGCAGCTGGTCAGGGGATCCCTATGGCTACACCTTC. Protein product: CASSWSGDPYGYTF.

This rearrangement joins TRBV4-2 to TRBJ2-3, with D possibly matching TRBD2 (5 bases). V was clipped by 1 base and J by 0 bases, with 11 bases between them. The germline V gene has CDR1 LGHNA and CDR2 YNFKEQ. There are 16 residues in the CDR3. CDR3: CASSQGFAGSTDTQYF. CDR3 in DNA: TGTGCCAGCAGCCAAGGGTTCGCGGGCAGCACAGATACGCAGTATTTT.

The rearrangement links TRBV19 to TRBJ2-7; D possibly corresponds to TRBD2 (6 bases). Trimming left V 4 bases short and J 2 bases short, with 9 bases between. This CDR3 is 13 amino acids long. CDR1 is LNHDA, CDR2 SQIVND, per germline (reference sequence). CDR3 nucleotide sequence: TGTGCCAGTAGTACCGGAGGGCCCTACGAGCAGTACTTC. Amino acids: CASSTGGPYEQYF.

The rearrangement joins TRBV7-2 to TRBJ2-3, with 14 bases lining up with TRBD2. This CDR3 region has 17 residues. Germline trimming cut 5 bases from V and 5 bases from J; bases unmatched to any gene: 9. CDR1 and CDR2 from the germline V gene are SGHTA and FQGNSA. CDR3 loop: CASSPRLAGGQRDTQYF. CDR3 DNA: TGTGCCAGCAGCCCACGACTAGCGGGGGGGCAGAGAGATACGCAGTATTTT.

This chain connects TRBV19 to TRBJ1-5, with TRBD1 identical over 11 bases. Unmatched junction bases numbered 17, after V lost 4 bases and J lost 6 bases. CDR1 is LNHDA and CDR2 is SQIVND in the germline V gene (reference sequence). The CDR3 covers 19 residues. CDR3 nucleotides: TGTGCCAGTAGTAAAGCGGGACAGGGGGTCAACCGATGGGTTCAGCCCCAGCATTTT. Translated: CASSKAGQGVNRWVQPQHF. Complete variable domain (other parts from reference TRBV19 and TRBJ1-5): DGGITQSPKYLFRKEGQNVTLSCEQNLNHDAMYWYRQDPGQGLRLIYYSQIVNDFQKGDIAEGYSVSREKKESFPLTVTSAQKNPTAFYLCASSKAGQGVNRWVQPQHFGDGTRLSIL.

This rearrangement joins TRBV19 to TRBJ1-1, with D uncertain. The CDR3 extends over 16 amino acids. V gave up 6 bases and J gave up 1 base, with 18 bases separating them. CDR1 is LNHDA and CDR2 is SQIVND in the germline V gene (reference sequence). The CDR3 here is CASSILAGSRNTEAFF. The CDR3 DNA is TGTGCCAGTAGCATACTCGCCGGGTCCAGGAACACTGAAGCTTTCTTT. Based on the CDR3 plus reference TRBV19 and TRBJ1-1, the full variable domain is DGGITQSPKYLFRKEGQNVTLSCEQNLNHDAMYWYRQDPGQGLRLIYYSQIVNDFQKGDIAEGYSVSREKKESFPLTVTSAQKNPTAFYLCASSILAGSRNTEAFFGQGTRLTVV.

The CDR3 nucleotides are TGCAGTGCTAGTTCACAGGAGCCCCTCCACTTT. Encoded protein: CSASSQEPLHF. The rearrangement links TRBV20-1 to TRBJ1-6, with a tentative D call TRBD1 (5 bases). From germline, CDR1 is DFQATT and CDR2 SNEGSKA (reference sequence). The CDR3 contains 11 residues. V lost 3 bases to trimming and J lost 13 bases, with 10 bases between them.

The CDR3 coding sequence is TGTGCCAGCAGCGGCGGAGCCCCCCAGCCCCAGCATTTT. Residues: CASSGGAPQPQHF. This sequence joins TRBV7-8 and TRBJ1-5; D ambiguous. The V and J ends lost 5 bases and 7 bases respectively, with 12 bases between them. Germline V lookup: CDR1 SGHVS, CDR2 FQNEAQ. This CDR3 has 13 residues.

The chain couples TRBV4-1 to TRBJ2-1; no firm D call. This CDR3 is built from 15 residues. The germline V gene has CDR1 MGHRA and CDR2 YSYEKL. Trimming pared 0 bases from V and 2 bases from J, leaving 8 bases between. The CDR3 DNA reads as TGCGCCAGCAGCCAAGATGGAACAGCCTACAATGAGCAGTTCTTC. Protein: CASSQDGTAYNEQFF.

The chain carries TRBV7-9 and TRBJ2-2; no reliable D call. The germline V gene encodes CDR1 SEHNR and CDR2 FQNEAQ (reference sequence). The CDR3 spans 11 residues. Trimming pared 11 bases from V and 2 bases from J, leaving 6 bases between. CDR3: CAPQNTGELFF. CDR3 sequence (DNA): TGTGCCCCCCAAAACACCGGGGAGCTGTTTTTT.

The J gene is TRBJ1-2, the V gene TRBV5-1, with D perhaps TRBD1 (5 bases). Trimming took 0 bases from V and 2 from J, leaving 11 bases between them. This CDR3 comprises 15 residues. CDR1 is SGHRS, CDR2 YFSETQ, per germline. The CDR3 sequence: CASSLDRSLNYGYTF. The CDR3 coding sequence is TGCGCCAGCAGCTTGGACAGGTCCTTAAACTATGGCTACACCTTC.

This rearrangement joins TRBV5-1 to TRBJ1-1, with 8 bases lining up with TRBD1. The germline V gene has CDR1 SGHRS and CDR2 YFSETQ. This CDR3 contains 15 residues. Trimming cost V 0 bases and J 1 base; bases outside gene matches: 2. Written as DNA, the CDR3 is TGCGCCAGCAGCTTGGGGACAGGGAAGAACACTGAAGCTTTCTTT. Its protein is CASSLGTGKNTEAFF. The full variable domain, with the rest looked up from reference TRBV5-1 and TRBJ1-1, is KAGVTQTPRYLIKTRGQQVTLSCSPISGHRSVSWYQQTPGQGLQFLFEYFSETQRNKGNFPGRFSGRQFSNSRSEMNVSTLELGDSALYLCASSLGTGKNTEAFFGQGTRLTVV.

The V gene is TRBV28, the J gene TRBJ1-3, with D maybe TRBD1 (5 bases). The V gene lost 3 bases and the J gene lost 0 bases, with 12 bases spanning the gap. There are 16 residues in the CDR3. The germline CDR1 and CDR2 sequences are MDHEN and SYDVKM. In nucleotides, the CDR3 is TGTGCCAGCAGTTTCCTCATGGGGGGCTCTGGAAACACCATATATTTT. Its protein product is CASSFLMGGSGNTIYF.

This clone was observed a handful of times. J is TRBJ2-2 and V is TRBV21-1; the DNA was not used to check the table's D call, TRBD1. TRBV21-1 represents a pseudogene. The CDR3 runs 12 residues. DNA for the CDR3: TGTGCCAGCACAAGGGGCAGGGGGAAGCTGTTTTTT. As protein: CASTRGRGKLFF.

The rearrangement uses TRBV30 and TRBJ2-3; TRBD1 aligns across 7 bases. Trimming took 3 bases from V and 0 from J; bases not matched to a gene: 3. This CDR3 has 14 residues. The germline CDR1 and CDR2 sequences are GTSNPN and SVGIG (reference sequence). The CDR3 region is CAWRPGQSTDTQYF. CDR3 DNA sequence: TGTGCCTGGAGACCGGGACAGAGCACAGATACGCAGTATTTT.

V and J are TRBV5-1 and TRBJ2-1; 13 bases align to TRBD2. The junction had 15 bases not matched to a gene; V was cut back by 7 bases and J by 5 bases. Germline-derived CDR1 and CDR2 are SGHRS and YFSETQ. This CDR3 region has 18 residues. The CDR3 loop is CASSQGPLGTSGNNEQFF. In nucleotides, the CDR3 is TGCGCCAGCTCACAAGGGCCCCTCGGGACTAGCGGGAACAATGAGCAGTTCTTC.

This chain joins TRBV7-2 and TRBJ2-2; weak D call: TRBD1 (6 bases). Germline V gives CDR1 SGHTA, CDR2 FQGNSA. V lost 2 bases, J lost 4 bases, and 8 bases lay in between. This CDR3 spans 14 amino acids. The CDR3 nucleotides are TGTGCCAGCAGCTTATGGGGGCCCACCGGGGAGCTGTTTTTT. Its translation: CASSLWGPTGELFF.

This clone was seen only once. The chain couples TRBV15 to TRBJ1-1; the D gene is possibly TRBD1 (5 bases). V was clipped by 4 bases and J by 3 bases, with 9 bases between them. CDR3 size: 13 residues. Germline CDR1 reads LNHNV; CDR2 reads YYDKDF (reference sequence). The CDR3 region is CATSMQGYTEAFF. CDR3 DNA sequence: TGTGCCACCAGCATGCAGGGTTACACTGAAGCTTTCTTT.

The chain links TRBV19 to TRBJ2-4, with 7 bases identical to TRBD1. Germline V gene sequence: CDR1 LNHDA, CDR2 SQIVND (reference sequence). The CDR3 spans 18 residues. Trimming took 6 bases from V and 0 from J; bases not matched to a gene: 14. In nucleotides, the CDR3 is TGTGCCAGTAGCCTTTTAATTTCCGGGACAGTAGCCAAAAACATTCAGTACTTC. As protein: CASSLLISGTVAKNIQYF.

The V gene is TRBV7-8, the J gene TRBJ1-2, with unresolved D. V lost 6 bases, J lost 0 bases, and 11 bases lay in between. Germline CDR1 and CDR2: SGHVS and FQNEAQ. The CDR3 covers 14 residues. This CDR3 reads CASSITTTNYGYTF. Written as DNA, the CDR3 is TGTGCCAGCAGTATAACTACCACTAACTATGGCTACACCTTC.

DNA for the CDR3: TGTGCCAGCACCTCCGGGACAGAGATCTACGAGCAGTACTTC. Its protein is CASTSGTEIYEQYF. The rearrangement joins TRBV7-2 to TRBJ2-7; 7 bases map to TRBD1. The CDR3 covers 14 residues. Germline values: CDR1 SGHTA, CDR2 FQGNSA. The V gene end was trimmed by 7 bases and the J gene end by 3 bases; junction bases not matched to a gene: 9.

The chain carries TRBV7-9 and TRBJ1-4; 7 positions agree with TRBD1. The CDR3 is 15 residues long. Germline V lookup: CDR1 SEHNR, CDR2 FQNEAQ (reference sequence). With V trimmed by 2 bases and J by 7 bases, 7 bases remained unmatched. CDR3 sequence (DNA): TGTGCCAGCAGCTTATGGTCGGGACAGAGTGAAAAACTGTTTTTT. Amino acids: CASSLWSGQSEKLFF.

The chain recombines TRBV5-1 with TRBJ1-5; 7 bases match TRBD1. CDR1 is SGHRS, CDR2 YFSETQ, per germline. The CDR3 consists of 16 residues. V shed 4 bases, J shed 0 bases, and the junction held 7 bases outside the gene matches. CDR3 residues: CASSPGTAISNQPQHF. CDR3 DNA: TGCGCCAGCAGCCCCGGGACAGCCATTAGCAATCAGCCCCAGCATTTT.